The clone carrying this T cell receptor (beta chain) has a count of ten or more. Antigen: not known. Exclusions: uncontrolled infection, other autoimmune disease, pregnancy, lactation. Template material for amplifying TCR beta CDR3 regions consisted of RNA transcripts. During a first-round RT-PCR of the TCR CDR3, the HTBI primer set was used. Each CDR3 protein gets one entry after TCRdb re-called the multiplex PCR reads with MiXCR. The sample holds roughly 400,000 distinct CDR3 sequences; 11% to 15% are singletons and the top ten take 25% to 30%. The source of the sample is a study of T cells in Graves' hyperthyroidism and ophthalmopathy. Study-level background: Blood was drawn when the patient was first diagnosed and still untreated.

CDR3 length: 14 residues. V dropped 4 bases and J dropped 0 bases, with 7 bases sitting between them. Germline assignment: CDR1 LGHDT and CDR2 YNNKEL (reference sequence). General study findings and limits: Blood held most thyroid clonotypes expanded above 0.001 frequency.

The V call is TRBV3-1, the J call TRBJ1-3, with D unresolved. Sequencing was performed on blood. The clonotype was recovered from a man aged 50 to 59 with Graves' ophthalmopathy. Here the CDR3 reads CASSPLRSGNTIYF. The CDR3 coding sequence is TGTGCCAGCAGCCCTCTTCGCTCTGGAAACACCATATATTTT.